This T cell receptor (beta chain) was identified in a study of OX40 agonist ivuxolimab in advanced cancers. Measured with immunoSEQ multiplex PCR; TCRdb has only the in-frame clones, and not every one. The sample lists 79,000 or so clones; about 90% were seen once. The CDR3 sequence is 16 residues long. The germline V gene has CDR1 SGDLS and CDR2 YYNGEE. V was clipped by 2 bases and J by 6 bases; unmatched bases: 11. The input for sequencing was CD4+ or CD8+ T cells sorted from blood, taken in a trial of the OX40 agonist ivuxolimab. The chain recombines TRBV9 with TRBJ2-3; 8 bases line up with TRBD2. The receptor comes from an adult with an advanced solid tumor such as melanoma, head and neck, liver or kidney cancer. This CDR3 reads CASSVGYSGARDTQYF. The CDR3 bases are TGTGCCAGCAGCGTGGGTTATAGCGGGGCCAGGGATACGCAGTATTTT.